This T cell receptor beta chain was sequenced for a study of technical replicates of blood from a few donors. Assay: immunoSEQ multiplex PCR; the TCRdb copy retains only in-frame clones and omits some. Of roughly 56,000 clones in the sample, about 95% were seen once. Between the trimmed V and J ends, which lost 10 bases and 8 bases, there was a span of 12 bases. This CDR3 region has 11 residues. Per the germline V gene, CDR1 is ENHRY and CDR2 is SYGVKD. The sequencing sample was made of PBMCs. This clonotype was obtained from a human donor in good health. Some clones in this sample may be carry-over from other donors' samples. The chain carries TRBV10-3 and TRBJ1-3; a weak D match, TRBD1 (5 bases). DNA for the CDR3: TGTGCCACACACGCGGGGGACACCATATATTTT. This translates into CATHAGDTIYF.